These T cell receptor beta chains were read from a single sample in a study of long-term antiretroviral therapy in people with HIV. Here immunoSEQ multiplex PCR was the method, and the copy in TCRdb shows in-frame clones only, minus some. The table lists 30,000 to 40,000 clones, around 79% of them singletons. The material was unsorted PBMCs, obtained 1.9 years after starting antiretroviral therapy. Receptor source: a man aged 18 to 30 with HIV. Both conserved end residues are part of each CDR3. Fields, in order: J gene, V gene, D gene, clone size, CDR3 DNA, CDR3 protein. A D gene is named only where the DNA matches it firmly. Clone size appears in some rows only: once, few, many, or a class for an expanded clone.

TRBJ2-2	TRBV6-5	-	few	TGTGCCACCCTAAAAGGAAGCATCAACACCGGGGAGCTGTTTTTT	CATLKGSINTGELFF
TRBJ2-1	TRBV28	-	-	TGTGCCAGCAGTACGGGGTCCTACAATGAGCAGTTCTTC	CASSTGSYNEQFF
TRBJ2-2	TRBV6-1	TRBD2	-	TGTGCCAGCAGTGAAGAGGTAGCGGGGGGGGAAAACACCGGGGAGCTGTTTTTT	CASSEEVAGGENTGELFF
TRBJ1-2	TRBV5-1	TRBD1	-	TGCGCCAGCAGCACGGGACAGGGCTATGGCTACACCTTC	CASSTGQGYGYTF
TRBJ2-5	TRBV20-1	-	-	TGCAGTGCTCAGTCCGAGGGGACCCAGTACTTC	CSAQSEGTQYF
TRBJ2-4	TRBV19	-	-	TGTGCCAGTCGTCAGGGGAACATTCAGTACTTC	CASRQGNIQYF
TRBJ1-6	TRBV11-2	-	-	TGTGCCAGCAGCTCGGAATTCGGAAACCTCCACTTT	CASSSEFGNLHF
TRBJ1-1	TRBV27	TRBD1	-	TGTGCCAGCACTGGGACAGGCACATACACTGAAGCTTTCTTT	CASTGTGTYTEAFF
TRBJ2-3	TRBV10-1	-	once	TGCGCCAGCAGTGACGGGACTAGCACAGATACGCAGTATTTT	CASSDGTSTDTQYF
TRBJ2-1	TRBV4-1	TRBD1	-	TGCGCCAGCAGCCAAGGGGCCGGGACAGGGGTCAATGAGCAGTTCTTC	CASSQGAGTGVNEQFF
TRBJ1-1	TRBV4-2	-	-	TGTGCCAGCAGCCACTTTGCAGGGGCCGACGACACTGAAGCTTTCTTT	CASSHFAGADDTEAFF
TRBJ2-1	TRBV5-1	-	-	TGCGCCAGCAGCTCTCAGGGTAGTGAGCAGTTCTTC	CASSSQGSEQFF
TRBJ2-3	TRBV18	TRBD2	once	TGTGCCAGCTCACCACCACTAGCGCGCACAGATACGCAGTATTTT	CASSPPLARTDTQYF
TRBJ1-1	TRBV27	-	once	TGTGCCAGCAGTTTAGACAAATCCACTGAAGCTTTCTTT	CASSLDKSTEAFF
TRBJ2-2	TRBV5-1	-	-	TGCGCCAGCAGCGAGACCCCAGGGTCGTTGGTGGGTACCGGGGAGCTGTTTTTT	CASSETPGSLVGTGELFF
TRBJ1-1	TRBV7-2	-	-	TGTGCCAGCAGCCTATCCCCAACGGGGGAAACTGAAGCTTTCTTT	CASSLSPTGETEAFF
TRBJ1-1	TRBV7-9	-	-	TGTGCCAGCAGCTTAGTTTCAGGGGACACTGAAGCTTTCTTT	CASSLVSGDTEAFF
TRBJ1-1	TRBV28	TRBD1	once	TGTGCCAGCAGGACAGGGGATTTGAACACTGAAGCTTTCTTT	CASRTGDLNTEAFF
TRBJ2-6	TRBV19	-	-	TGTGCCACGACTCGCTCTGGGGCCAACGTCCTGACTTTC	CATTRSGANVLTF
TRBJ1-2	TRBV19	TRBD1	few	TGTGCCAGTAGCGGGACAGGGAACGACCCCTCCTATGGCTACACCTTC	CASSGTGNDPSYGYTF
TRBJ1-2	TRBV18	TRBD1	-	TGTGCCAGCTCACCGACCCCGGACAGGGGATACTACAGGGGAAATGGCTACACCTTC	CASSPTPDRGYYRGNGYTF
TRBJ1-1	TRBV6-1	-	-	TGTGCCAGCAAAAGTGGTTTACACACTGAAGCTTTCTTT	CASKSGLHTEAFF
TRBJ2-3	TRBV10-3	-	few	TGTGCCATCAGTGGGGTTATGGAGAGAGATACGCAGTATTTT	CAISGVMERDTQYF
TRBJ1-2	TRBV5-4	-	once	TGTGCCAGCAGCTTGGGGGGTCTCCATGGCTACACCTTC	CASSLGGLHGYTF
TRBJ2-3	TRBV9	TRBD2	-	TGTGCCAGCAGCGTTGCTAGCGGGGGAGAGGTAGTGGGAGATACGCAGTATTTT	CASSVASGGEVVGDTQYF
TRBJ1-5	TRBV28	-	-	TGTGCCAGCACATATGAATCGGAGTTTCAGCCCCAGCATTTT	CASTYESEFQPQHF
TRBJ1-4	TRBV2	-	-	TGTGCCAGCATCACCTCTATACATAATGAAAAACTGTTTTTT	CASITSIHNEKLFF
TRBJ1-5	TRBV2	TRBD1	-	TGTGCCAGCACGGGGACAGGGGGCGGCCAGCCCCAGCATTTT	CASTGTGGGQPQHF
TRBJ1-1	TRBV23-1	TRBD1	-	TGCGCCAGCAGTCAATCCGGAAAGAAAGACAGGGTGAACACTGAAGCTTTCTTT	CASSQSGKKDRVNTEAFF
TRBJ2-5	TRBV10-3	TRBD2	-	TGTGCCATCAGTGAGGCCCTAGCGGGGACACAAGAGACCCAGTACTTC	CAISEALAGTQETQYF
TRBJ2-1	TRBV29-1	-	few	TGCAGCGTTGAGGGGTATATGAATGAGCAGTTCTTC	CSVEGYMNEQFF
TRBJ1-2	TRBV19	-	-	TGTGCCAGTAGTATAGGAGTAGCCCCTAACTATGGCTACACCTTC	CASSIGVAPNYGYTF
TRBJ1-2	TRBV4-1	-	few	TGCGCCAGCGGGGAGCAGGGCGGCTACACCTTC	CASGEQGGYTF
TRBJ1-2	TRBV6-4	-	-	TGTGCCAGCAGTATGGGACACGGGACACCGCTGCTCTTC	CASSMGHGTPLLF
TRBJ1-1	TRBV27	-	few	TGTGCCAGCAGGAGGTTTTTAGAGACAGAAGCTTTCTTT	CASRRFLETEAFF
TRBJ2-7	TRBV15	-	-	TGTGCCACCAGCAGAGGACAGGAGTCCTACGAGCAGTACTTC	CATSRGQESYEQYF
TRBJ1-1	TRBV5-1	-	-	TGCGCCAGCCGAGGAGGGGGCACTGAAGCTTTCTTT	CASRGGGTEAFF
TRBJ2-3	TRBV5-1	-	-	TGCGCCAGCAGCTTGGGGGTAGCCCGAGATACGCAGTATTTT	CASSLGVARDTQYF
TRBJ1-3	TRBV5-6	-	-	TGTGCCAGCAGCTTGGACGGCTCTGGAAACACCATATATTTT	CASSLDGSGNTIYF
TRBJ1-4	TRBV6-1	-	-	TGTGCCAGCAGTGATCGGATAACTAATGAAAAACTGTTTTTT	CASSDRITNEKLFF
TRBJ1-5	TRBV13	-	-	TGTGCCAGCAGCTTATACGGCAATCAGCCCCAGCATTTT	CASSLYGNQPQHF